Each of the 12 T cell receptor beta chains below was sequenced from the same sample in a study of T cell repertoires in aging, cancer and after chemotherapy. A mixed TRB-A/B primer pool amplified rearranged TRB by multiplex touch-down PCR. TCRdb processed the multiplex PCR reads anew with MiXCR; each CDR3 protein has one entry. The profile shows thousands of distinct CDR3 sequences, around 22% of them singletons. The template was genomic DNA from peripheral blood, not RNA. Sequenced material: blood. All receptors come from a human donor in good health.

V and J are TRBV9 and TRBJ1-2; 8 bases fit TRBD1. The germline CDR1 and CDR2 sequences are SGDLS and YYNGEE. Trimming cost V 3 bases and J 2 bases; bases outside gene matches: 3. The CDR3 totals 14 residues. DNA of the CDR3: TGTGCCAGCAGCGGGACAGGGACCAACTATGGCTACACCTTC. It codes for CASSGTGTNYGYTF.

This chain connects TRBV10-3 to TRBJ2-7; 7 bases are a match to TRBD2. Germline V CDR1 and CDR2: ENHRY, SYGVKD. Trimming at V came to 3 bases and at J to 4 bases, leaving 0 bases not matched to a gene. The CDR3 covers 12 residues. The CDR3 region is CAISDGGYEQYF. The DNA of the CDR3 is TGTGCCATCAGTGACGGGGGGTACGAGCAGTACTTC.

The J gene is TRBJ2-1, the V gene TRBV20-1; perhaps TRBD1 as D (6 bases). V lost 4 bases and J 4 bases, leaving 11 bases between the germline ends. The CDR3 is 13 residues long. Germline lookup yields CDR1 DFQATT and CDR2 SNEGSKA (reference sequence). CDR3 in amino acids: CSAKLGGYNEQFF. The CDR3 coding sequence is TGCAGTGCTAAGTTAGGGGGTTACAATGAGCAGTTCTTC.

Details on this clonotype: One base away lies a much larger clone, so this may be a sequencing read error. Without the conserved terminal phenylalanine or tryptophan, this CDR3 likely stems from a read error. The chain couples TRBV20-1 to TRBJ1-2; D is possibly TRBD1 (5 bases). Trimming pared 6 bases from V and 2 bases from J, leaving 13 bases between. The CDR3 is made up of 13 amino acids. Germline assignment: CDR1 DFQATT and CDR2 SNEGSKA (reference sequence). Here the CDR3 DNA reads TGCAGTGCGACGACAGAGTCCAACTATGGCTACACCTTA. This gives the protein CSATTESNYGYTL.

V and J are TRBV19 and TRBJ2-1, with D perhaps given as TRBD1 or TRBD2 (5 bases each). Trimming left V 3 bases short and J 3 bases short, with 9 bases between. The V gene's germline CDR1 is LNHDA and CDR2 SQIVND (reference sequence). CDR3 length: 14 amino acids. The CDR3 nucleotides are TGTGCCAGTAGTATTCCAGGGAGCTACAATGAGCAGTTCTTC. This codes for CASSIPGSYNEQFF.

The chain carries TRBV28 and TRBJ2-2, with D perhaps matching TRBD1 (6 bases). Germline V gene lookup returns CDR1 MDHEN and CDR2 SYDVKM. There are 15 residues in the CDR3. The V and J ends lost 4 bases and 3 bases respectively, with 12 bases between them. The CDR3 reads CASSSGQGHTGELFF. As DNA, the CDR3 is TGTGCCAGCAGTTCCGGGCAGGGGCACACCGGGGAGCTGTTTTTT.

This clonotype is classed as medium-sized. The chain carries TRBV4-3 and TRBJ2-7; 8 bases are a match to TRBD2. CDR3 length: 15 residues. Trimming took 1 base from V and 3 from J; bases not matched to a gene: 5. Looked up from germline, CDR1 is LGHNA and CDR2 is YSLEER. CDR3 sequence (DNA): TGCGCCAGCAGCCAAGTCGCGGGAGGATTCTACGAGCAGTACTTC. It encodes CASSQVAGGFYEQYF.

The DNA of the CDR3 is TGTGCCAGCAGCTTAGATCGACTTTCGGACGAGCAGTACTTC. Protein: CASSLDRLSDEQYF. The J gene is TRBJ2-7, the V gene TRBV11-2, with no clear D. This CDR3 is 14 amino acids long. V lost 0 bases to trimming and J lost 5 bases, with 11 bases between them. The germline V gene encodes CDR1 SGHAT and CDR2 FQNNGV.

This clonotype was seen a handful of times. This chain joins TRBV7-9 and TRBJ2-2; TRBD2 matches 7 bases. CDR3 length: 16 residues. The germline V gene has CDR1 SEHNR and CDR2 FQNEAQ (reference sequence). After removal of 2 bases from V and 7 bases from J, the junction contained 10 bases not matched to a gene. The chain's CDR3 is CASSLPLPTSIGELFF. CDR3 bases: TGTGCCAGCAGCTTACCCCTACCGACTAGCATCGGGGAGCTGTTTTTT.

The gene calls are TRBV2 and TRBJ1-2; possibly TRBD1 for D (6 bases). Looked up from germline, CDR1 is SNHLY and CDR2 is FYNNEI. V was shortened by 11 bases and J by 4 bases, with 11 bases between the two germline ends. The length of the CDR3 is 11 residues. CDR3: CAGGVGYGYTF. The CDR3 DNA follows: TGTGCCGGGGGCGTCGGCTATGGCTACACCTTC. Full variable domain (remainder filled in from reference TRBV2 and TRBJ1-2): EPEVTQTPSHQVTQMGQEVILRCVPISNHLYFYWYRQILGQKVEFLVSFYNNEISEKSEIFDDQFSVERPDGSNFTLKIRSTKLEDSAMYFCAGGVGYGYTFGSGTRLTVV.

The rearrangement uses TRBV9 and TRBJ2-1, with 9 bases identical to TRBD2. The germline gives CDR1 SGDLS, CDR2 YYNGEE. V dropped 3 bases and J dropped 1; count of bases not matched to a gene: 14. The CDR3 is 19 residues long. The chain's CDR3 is CASSANRGGTSHSYNEQFF. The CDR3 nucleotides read TGTGCCAGCAGCGCCAACCGGGGTGGGACTAGCCATTCCTACAATGAGCAGTTCTTC. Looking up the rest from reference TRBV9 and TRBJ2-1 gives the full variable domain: DSGVTQTPKHLITATGQRVTLRCSPRSGDLSVYWYQQSLDQGLQFLIQYYNGEERAKGNILERFSAQQFPDLHSELNLSSLELGDSALYFCASSANRGGTSHSYNEQFFGPGTRLTVL.

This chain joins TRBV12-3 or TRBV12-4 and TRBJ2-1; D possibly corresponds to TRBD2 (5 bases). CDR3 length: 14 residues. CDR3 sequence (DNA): TGTGCTAGTGGTTTGAGTCGGACTTACAATGAGCAGTTCTTC. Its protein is CASGLSRTYNEQFF.